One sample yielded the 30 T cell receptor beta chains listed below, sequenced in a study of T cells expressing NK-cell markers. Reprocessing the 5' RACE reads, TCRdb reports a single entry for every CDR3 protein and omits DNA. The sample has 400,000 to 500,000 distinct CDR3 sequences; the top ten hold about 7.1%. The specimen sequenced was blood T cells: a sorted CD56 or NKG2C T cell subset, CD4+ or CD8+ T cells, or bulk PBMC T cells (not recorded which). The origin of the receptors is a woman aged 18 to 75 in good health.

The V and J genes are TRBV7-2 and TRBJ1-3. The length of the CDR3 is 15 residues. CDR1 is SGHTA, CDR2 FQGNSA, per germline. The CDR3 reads CASSLASSSGNTIYF.

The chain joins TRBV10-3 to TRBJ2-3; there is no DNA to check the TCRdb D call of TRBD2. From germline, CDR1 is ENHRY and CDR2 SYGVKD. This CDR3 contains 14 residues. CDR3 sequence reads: CATSRQTNTDTQYF.

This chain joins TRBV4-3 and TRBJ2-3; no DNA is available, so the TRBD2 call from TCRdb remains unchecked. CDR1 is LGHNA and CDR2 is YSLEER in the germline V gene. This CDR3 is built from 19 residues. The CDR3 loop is CASSQVALAGSTTVNTQYF.

The CDR3 region is CASSVRPGNTIYF. This chain uses TRBV5-1 with TRBJ1-3. The CDR3 runs 13 residues. Germline V lookup: CDR1 SGHRS, CDR2 YFSETQ.

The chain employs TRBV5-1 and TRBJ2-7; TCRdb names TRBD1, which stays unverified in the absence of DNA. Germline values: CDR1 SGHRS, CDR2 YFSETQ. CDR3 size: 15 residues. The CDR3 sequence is CASSPRDTYSYEQYF. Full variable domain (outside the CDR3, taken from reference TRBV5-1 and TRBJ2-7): KAGVTQTPRYLIKTRGQQVTLSCSPISGHRSVSWYQQTPGQGLQFLFEYFSETQRNKGNFPGRFSGRQFSNSRSEMNVSTLELGDSALYLCASSPRDTYSYEQYFGPGTRLTVT.

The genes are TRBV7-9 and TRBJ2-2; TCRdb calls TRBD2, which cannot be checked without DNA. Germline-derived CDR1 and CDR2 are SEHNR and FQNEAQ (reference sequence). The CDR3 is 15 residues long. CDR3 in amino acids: CASSPAVANTGELFF.

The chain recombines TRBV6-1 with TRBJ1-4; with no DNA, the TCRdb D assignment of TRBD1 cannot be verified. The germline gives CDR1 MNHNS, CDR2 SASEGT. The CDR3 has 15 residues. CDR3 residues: CASSEAGTGGQKLFF.

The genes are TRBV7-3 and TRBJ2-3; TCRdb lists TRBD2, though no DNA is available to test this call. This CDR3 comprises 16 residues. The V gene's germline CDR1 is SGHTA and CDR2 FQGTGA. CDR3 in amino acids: CASSLMGTSRTDTQYF.

CDR3 in amino acids: CSAFRGGTGRDQPQHF. The V gene is TRBV20-1, the J gene TRBJ1-5; TCRdb proposes TRBD1, but this gene call is untestable without DNA. CDR3 size: 16 residues. CDR1 is DFQATT and CDR2 is SNEGSKA in the germline V gene (reference sequence).

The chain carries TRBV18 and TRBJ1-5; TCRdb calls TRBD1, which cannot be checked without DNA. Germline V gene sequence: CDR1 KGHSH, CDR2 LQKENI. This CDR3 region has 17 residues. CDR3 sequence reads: CASSDVIIKGANQPQHF.

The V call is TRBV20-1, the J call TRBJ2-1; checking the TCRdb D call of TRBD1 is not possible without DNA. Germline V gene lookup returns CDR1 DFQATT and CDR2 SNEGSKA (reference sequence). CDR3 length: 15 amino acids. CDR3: CSARDSGSSYNEQFF.

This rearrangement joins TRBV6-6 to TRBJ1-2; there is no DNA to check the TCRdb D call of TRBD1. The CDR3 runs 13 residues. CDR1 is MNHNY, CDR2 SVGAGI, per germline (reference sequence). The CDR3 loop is CASTPTGTYGYTF.

The CDR3 spells CASSPNGHEQYF. J is TRBJ2-7 and V is TRBV4-2. Germline V gene lookup returns CDR1 LGHNA and CDR2 YNFKEQ. This CDR3 has 12 residues.

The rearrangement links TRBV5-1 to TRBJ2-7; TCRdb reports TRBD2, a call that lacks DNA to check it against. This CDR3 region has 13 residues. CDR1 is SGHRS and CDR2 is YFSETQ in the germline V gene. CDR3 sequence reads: CASSSLLGHEQYF.

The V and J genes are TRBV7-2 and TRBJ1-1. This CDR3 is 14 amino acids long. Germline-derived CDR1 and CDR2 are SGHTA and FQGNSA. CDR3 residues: CASSLGVRWSEAFF.

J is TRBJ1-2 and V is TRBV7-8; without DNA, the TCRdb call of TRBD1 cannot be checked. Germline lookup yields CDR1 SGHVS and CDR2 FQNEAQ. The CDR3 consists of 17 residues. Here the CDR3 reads CASSLDPQGASSYGYTF.

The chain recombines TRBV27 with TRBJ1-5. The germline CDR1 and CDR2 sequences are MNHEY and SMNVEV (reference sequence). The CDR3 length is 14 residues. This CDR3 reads CASGVGASDQPQHF.

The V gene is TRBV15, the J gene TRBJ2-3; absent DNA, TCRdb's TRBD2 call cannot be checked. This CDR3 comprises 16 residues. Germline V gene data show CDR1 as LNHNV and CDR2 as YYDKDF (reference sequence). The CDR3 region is CATSRQTSGGTDTQYF. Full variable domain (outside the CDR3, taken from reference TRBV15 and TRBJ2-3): DAMVIQNPRYQVTQFGKPVTLSCSQTLNHNVMYWYQQKSSQAPKLLFHYYDKDFNNEADTPDNFQSRRPNTSFCFLDIRSPGLGDTAMYLCATSRQTSGGTDTQYFGPGTRLTVL.

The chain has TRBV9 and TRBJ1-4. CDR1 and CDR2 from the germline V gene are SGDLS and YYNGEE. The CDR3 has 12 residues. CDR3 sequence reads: CASSARDEKLFF.

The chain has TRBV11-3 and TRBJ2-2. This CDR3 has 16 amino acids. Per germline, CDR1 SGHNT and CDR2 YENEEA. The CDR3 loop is CASSLGERGITGELFF.

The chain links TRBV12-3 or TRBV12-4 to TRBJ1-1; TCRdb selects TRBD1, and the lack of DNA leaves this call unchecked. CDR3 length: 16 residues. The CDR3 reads CASSLRVPGFDTEAFF.

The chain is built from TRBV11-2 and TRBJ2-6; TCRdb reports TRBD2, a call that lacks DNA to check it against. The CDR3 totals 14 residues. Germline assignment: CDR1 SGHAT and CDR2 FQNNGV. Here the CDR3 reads CASSTIAGANVLTF.

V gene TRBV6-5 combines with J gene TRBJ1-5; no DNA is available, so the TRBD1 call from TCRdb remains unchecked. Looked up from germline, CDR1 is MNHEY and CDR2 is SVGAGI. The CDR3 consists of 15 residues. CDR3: CASSYRGWSNQPQHF.

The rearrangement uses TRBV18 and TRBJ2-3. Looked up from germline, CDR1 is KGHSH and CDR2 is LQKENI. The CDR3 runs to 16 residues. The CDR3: CASSPPGTRSPDTQYF.

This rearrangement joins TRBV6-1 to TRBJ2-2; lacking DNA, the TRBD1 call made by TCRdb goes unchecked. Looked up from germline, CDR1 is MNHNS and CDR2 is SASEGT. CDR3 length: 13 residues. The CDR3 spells CAAGQEDTGELFF.

CDR3 amino acids: CSARGPGTSGRGEQFF. The V gene is TRBV20-1, the J gene TRBJ2-1; the D call from TCRdb, TRBD2, cannot be confirmed without DNA. The germline CDR1 and CDR2 sequences are DFQATT and SNEGSKA (reference sequence). There are 16 residues in the CDR3.

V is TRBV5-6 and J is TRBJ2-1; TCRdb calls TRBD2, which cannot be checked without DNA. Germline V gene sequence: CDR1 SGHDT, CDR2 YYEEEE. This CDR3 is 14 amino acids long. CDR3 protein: CASSSRDFYLEQFF.

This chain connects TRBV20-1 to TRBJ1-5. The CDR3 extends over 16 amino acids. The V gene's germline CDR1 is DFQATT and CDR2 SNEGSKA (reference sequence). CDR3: CSARVAGKDSNQPQHF.

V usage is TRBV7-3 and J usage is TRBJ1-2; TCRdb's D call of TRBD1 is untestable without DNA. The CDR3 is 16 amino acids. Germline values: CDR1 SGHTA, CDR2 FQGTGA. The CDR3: CASSRGGTASNYGYTF.

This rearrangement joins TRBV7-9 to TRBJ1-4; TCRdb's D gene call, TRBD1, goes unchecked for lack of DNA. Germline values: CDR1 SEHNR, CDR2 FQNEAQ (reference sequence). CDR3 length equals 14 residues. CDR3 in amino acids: CASSRDRTNEKLFF.